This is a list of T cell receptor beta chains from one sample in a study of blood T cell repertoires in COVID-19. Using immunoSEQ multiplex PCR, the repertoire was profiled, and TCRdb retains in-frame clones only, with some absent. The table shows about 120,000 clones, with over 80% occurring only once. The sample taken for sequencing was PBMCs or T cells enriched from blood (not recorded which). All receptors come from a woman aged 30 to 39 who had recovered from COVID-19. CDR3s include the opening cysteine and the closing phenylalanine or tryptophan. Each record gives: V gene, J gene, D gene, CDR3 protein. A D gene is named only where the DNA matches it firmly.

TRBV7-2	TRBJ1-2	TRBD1	CASSGRDRNYGYTF
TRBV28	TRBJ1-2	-	CASSSQGSRYGYTF
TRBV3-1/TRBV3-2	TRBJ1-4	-	CASSQLQGFNEKLFF
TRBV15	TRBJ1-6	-	CATSRLPPRDYNSPLHF
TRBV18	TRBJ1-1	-	CASSPRGADTEAFF
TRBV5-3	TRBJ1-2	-	CARKEFGLDTTGGYTF
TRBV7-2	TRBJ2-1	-	CASSANELYNEQFF
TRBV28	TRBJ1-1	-	CASSSGAGATTEAFF
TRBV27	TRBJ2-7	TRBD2	CASKRAGVFYEQYF
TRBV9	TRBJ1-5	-	CASSVGAGQPQHF
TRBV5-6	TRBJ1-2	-	CASSLVGGGDYGYTF
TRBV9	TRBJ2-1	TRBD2	CASSGGTTSHNEQFF
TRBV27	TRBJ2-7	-	CASSLGGRYPYEQYF
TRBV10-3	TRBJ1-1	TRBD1	CAIRTPGTVFEAFF
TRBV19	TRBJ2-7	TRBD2	CASSSGSGYEQYF
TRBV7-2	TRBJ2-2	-	CASSSGRTTGELFF
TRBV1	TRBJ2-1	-	CTPPSGPYNEQFF
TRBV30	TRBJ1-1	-	CAWSVRRATEAFF
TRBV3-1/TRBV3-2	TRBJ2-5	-	CASSQAPSPQETQYF
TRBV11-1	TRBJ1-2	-	CASSRDNLNYGYTF
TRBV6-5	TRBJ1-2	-	CASRRTVNYGYTF
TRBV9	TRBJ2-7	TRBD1	CASSSHSRDRVGEQYF
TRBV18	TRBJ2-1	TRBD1	CASSPTTGGLDEQFF
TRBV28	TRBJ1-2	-	CASRTPRYLGIGYTF
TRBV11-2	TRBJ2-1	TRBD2	CASTKTSGRPNNEQFF
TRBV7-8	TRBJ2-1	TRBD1	CASSLGDRFSSYNEQFF
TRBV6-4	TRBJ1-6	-	CASSVTPGNSPLHF
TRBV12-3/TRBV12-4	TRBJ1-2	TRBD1	CASSRQGGYGYTF
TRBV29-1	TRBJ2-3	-	CSVEDGRGTDTQYF
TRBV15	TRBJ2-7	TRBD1	CATGTGYEQYF
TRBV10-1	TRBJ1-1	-	CASSDRNTEAFF
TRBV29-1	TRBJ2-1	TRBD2	CSVERASGSTYNEQFF
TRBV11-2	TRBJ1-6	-	CASSPRSSYNSPLHF
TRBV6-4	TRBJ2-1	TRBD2	CASSDRAGDYNEQFF
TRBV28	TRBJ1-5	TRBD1	CASSPLGTGDGQPQHF
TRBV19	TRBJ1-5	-	CASNRGEGGQPQHF
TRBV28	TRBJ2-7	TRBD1	CASTPGGKTYEQYF
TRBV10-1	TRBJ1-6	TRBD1	CASRTDRRNSPLHF
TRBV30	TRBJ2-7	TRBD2	CAWSVLRSGRSYEQYF
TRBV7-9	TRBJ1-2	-	CASSQVGDSNYGYTF
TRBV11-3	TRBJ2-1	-	CASSLAPSQGEQFF
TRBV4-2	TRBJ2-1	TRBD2	CASSQAALADYNEQFF
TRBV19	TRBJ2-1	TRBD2	CASTRLAGEGGEQFF
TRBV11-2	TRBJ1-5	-	CASSLGGTLTNQPQHF
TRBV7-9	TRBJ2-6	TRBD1	CASSLTGTGESGANVLTF
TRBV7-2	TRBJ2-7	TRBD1	CASSEAGTGGPYEQYF
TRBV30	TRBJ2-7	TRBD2	CAWSLGASGRPRLYEQYF
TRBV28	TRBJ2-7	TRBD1	CASSIRTGAPYF
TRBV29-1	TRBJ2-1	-	CSVEVSSYNEQFF
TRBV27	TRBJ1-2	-	CASSTGVTYGYTF
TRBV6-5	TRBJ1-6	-	CASSYQGGSPLHF
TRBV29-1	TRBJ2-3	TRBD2	CSVEELAASTDTQYF
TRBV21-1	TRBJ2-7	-	CASIFRPSENF
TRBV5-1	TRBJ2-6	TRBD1	CASSQLTGAGANVLTF
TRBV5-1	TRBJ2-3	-	CASSPGYGTDTQYF